This T cell receptor beta chain was retrieved from a study of blood T cell repertoires in COVID-19. Turning to the study itself: The United States, Italy and Spain supplied acute and convalescent COVID-19 samples.

Libraries were prepared by immunoSEQ multiplex PCR; TCRdb keeps only in-frame clonotypes and omits some of them. There are 250,000 or so clones in the sample; about 80% occur only once, and approximately 9.1% lies in the top ten. The material sequenced was peripheral blood. The sequence came from a man aged 80 or over with acute or convalescent COVID-19.

CDR3 amino acids: CASSYRGSYNSPLHF. The CDR3 nucleotides read TGTGCCAGCAGTTACCGCGGCTCCTATAATTCACCCCTCCACTTT. The chain employs TRBV6-5 and TRBJ1-6; D is undetermined. The CDR3 consists of 15 residues. Germline CDR1 reads MNHEY; CDR2 reads SVGAGI. V was clipped by 2 bases and J by 0 bases, with 5 bases between them.